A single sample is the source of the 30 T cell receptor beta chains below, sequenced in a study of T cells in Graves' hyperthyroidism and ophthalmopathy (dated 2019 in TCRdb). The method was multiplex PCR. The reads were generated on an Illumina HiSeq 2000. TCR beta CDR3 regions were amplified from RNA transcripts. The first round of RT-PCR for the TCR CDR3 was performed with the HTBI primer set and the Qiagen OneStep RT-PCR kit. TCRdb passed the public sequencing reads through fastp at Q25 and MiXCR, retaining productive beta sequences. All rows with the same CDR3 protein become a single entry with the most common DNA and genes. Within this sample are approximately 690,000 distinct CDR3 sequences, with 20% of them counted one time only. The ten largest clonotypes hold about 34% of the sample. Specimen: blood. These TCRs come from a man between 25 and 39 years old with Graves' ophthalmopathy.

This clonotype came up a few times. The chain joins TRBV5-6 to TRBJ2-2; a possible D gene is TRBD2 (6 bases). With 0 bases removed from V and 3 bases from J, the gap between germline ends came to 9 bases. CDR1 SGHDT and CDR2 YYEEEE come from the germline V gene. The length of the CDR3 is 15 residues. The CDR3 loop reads CASSLGGKYTGELFF. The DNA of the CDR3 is TGTGCCAGCAGCTTGGGCGGGAAGTACACCGGGGAGCTGTTTTTT.

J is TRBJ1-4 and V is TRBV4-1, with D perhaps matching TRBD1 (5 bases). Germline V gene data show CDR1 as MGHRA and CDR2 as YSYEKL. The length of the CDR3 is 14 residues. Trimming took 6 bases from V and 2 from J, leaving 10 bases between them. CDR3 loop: CASRRGATNEKLFF. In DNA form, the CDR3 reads TGCGCCAGCAGAAGGGGAGCGACTAATGAAAAACTGTTTTTT.

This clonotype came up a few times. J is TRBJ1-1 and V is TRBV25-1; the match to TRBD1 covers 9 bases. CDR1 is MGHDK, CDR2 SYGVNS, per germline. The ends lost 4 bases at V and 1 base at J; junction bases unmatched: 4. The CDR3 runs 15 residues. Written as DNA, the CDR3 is TGTGCCAGCAGTGGCTCGGGACAGGGGAACACTGAAGCTTTCTTT. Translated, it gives CASSGSGQGNTEAFF.

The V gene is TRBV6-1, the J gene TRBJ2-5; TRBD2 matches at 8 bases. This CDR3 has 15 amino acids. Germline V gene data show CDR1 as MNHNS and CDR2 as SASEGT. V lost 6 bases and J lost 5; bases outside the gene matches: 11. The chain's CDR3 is CASSSSGSLGETQYF. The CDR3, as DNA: TGTGCCAGCAGCTCGAGCGGGAGTTTAGGGGAGACCCAGTACTTC.

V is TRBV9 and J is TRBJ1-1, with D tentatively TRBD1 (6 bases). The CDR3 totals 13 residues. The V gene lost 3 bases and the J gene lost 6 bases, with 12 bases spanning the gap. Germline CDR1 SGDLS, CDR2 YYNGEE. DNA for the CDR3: TGTGCCAGCAGCGCAGGACAGTTACCTGAAGCTTTCTTT. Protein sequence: CASSAGQLPEAFF.

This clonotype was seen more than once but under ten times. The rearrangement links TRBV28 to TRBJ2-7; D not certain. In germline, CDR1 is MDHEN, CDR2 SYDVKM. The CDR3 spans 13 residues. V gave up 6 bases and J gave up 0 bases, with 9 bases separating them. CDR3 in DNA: TGTGCCAGCAGGAGCGACACCTCCTACGAGCAGTACTTC. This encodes CASRSDTSYEQYF.

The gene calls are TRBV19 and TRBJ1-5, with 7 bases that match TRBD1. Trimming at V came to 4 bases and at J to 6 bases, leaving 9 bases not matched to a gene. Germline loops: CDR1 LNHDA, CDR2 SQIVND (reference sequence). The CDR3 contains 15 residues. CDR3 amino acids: CASSSGQVAVQPQHF. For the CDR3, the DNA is TGTGCCAGTAGTAGCGGACAGGTAGCAGTTCAGCCCCAGCATTTT.

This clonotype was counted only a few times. CDR3 DNA: TGTGCCAGCAGTTTATCCTCTCCCGGGACGGATTATGGCTACACCTTC. It encodes CASSLSSPGTDYGYTF. The rearrangement links TRBV28 to TRBJ1-2; D might be TRBD1 (5 bases). CDR1 and CDR2 from the germline V gene are MDHEN and SYDVKM. V gave up 1 base and J gave up 5 bases, with 17 bases separating them. This CDR3 region has 16 residues.

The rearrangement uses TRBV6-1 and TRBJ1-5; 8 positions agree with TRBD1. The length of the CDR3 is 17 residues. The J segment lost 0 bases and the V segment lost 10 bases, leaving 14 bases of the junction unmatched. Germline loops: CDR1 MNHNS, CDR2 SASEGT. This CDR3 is CAIRKGQDIYSNQPQHF. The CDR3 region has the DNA TGTGCCATCCGAAAGGGACAGGACATCTATAGCAATCAGCCCCAGCATTTT.

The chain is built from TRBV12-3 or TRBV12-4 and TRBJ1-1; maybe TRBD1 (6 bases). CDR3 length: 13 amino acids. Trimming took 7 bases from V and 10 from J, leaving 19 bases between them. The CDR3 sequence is CASKWGGAALAFF. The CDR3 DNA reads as TGTGCCAGCAAATGGGGGGGGGCTGCATTAGCTTTCTTT.

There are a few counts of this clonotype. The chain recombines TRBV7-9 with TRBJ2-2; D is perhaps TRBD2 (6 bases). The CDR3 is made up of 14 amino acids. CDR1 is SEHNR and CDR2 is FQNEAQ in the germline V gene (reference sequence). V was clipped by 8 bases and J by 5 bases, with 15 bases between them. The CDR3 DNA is TGTGCCAGCTTGGGAGGCAGGAAGACCGGGGAGCTGTTTTTT. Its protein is CASLGGRKTGELFF.

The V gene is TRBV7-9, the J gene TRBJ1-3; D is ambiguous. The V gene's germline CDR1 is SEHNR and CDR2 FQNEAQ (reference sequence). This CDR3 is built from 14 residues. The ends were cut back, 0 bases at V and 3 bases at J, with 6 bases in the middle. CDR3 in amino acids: CASSLAVIGNTIYF. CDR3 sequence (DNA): TGTGCCAGCAGCTTAGCAGTTATTGGAAACACCATATATTTT.

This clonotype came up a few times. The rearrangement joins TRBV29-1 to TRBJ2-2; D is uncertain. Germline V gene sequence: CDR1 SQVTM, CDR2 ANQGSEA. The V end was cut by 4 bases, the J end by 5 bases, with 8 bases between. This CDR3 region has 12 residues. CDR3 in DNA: TGCAGCGTTGGCCCCGGTACCGGGGAGCTGTTTTTT. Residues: CSVGPGTGELFF.

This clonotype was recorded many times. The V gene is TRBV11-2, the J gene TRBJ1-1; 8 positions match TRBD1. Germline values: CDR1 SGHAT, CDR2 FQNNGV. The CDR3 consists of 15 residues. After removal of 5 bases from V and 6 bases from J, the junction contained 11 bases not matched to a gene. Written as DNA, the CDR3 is TGTGCCAGCAGCCCCGGACAGGGCGGTTTGTCTGAAGCTTTCTTT. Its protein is CASSPGQGGLSEAFF.

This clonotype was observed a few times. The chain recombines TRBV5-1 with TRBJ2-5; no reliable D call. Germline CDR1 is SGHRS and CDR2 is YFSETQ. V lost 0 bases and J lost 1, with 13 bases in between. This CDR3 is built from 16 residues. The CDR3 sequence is CASSLAVGSPQETQYF. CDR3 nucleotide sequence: TGCGCCAGCAGCTTGGCCGTCGGCAGTCCCCAAGAGACCCAGTACTTC.

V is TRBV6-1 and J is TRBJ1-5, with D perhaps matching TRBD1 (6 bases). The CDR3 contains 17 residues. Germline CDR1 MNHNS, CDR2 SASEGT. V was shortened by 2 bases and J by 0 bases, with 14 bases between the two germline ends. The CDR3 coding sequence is TGTGCCAGCAGTGAAAGGTTTGGACAGTATAGCAATCAGCCCCAGCATTTT. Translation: CASSERFGQYSNQPQHF.

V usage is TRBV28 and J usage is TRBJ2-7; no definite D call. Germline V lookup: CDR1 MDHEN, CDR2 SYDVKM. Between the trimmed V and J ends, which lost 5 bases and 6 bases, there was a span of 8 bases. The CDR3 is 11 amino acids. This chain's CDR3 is CASSDASEQYF. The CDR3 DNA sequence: TGTGCCAGCAGTGACGCGAGCGAGCAGTACTTC. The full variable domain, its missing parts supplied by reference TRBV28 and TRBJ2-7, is DVKVTQSSRYLVKRTGEKVFLECVQDMDHENMFWYRQDPGLGLRLIYFSYDVKMKEKGDIPEGYSVSREKKERFSLILESASTNQTSMYLCASSDASEQYFGPGTRLTVT.

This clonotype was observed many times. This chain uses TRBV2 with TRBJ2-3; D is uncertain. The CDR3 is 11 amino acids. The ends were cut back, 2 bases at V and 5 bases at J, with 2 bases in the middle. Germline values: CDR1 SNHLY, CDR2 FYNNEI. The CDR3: CASSERDTQYF. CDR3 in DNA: TGTGCCAGCAGTGAAAGAGATACGCAGTATTTT.

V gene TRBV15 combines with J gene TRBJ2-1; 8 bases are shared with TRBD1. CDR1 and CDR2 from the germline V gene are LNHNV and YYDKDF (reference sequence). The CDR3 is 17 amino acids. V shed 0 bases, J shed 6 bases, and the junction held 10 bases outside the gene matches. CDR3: CATSRDLSGQGGNEQFF. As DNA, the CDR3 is TGTGCCACCAGCAGAGATCTTTCAGGACAGGGAGGCAATGAGCAGTTCTTC.

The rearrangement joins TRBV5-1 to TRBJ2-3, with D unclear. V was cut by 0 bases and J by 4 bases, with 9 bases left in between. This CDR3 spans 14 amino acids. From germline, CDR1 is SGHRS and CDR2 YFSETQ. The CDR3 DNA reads TGCGCCAGCAGCTTGGCCCACGGCCCAGATACGCAGTATTTT. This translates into CASSLAHGPDTQYF.

The CDR3 spells CAISESTSGSGELFF. The CDR3 DNA follows: TGTGCCATCAGTGAGTCGACATCAGGGTCCGGGGAGCTGTTTTTT. J is TRBJ2-2 and V is TRBV10-3; TRBD1 is a possible D gene (5 bases). The CDR3 runs to 15 residues. Trimming removed 0 bases at V and 6 bases at J, with 11 bases between. CDR1 is ENHRY, CDR2 SYGVKD, per germline.

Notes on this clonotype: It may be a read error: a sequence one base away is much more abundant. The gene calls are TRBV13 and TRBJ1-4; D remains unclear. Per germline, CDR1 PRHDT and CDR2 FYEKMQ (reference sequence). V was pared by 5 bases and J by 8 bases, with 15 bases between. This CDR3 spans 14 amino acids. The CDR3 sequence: CASSRPGESEKLFF. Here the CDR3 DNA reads TGTGCCAGCAGCAGACCCGGGGAAAGCGAAAAACTGTTTTTT. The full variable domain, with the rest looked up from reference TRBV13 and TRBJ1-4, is AAGVIQSPRHLIKEKRETATLKCYPIPRHDTVYWYQQGPGQDPQFLISFYEKMQSDKGSIPDRFSAQQFSDYHSELNMSSLELGDSALYFCASSRPGESEKLFFGSGTQLSVL.

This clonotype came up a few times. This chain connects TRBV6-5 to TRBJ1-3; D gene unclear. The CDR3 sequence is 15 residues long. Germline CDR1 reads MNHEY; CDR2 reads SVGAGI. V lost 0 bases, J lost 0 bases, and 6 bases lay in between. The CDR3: CASSYSHGSGNTIYF. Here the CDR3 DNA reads TGTGCCAGCAGTTACTCTCACGGCTCTGGAAACACCATATATTTT.

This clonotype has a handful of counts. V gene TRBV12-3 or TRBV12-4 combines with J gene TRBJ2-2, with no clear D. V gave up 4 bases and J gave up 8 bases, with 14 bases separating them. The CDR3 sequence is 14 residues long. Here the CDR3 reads CASSSLTTPGELFF. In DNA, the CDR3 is TGTGCCAGCAGTTCCCTGACAACCCCGGGGGAGCTGTTTTTT.

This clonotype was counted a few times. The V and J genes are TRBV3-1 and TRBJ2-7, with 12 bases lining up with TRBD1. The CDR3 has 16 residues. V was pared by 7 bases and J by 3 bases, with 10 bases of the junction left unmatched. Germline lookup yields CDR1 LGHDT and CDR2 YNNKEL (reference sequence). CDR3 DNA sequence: TGTGCCAGCACCCCGGGACAGGGGGCTTCTTACTACGAGCAGTACTTC. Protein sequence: CASTPGQGASYYEQYF.

Here the CDR3 reads CSAEGWDRGIDGYTF. Here the CDR3 DNA reads TGCAGTGCTGAAGGGTGGGACAGGGGTATAGATGGCTACACCTTC. The chain employs TRBV20-1 and TRBJ1-2, with 10 bases that match TRBD1. The germline V gene has CDR1 DFQATT and CDR2 SNEGSKA (reference sequence). V was clipped by 5 bases and J by 6 bases; unmatched bases: 12. The CDR3 spans 15 residues.

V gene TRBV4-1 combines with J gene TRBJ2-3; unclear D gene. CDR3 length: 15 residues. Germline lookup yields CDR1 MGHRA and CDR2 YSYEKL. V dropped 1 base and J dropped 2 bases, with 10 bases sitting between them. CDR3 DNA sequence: TGCGCCAGCAGCCAAGTCTTGGGTTCCACAGATACGCAGTATTTT. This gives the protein CASSQVLGSTDTQYF.

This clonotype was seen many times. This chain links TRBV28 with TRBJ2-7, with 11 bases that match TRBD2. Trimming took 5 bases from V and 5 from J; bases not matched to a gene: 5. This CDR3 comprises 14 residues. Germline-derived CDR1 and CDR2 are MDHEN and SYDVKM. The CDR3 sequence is CASSRSTSGNEQYF. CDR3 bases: TGTGCCAGCAGTCGATCGACTAGCGGGAACGAGCAGTACTTC. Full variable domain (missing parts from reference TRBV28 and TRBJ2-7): DVKVTQSSRYLVKRTGEKVFLECVQDMDHENMFWYRQDPGLGLRLIYFSYDVKMKEKGDIPEGYSVSREKKERFSLILESASTNQTSMYLCASSRSTSGNEQYFGPGTRLTVT.

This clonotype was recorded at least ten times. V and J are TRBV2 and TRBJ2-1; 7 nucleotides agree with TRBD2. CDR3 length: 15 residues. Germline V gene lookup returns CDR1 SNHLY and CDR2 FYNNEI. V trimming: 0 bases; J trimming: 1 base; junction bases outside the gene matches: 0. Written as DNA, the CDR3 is TGTGCCAGCAGTGAAGCAGCGGGGTCCTACAATGAGCAGTTCTTC. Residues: CASSEAAGSYNEQFF.

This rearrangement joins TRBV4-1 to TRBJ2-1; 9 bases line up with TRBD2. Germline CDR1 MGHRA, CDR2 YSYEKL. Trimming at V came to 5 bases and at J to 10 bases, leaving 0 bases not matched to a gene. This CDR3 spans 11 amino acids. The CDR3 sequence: CASSGTSEQFF. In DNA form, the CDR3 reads TGCGCCAGCAGCGGGACTAGCGAGCAGTTCTTC.